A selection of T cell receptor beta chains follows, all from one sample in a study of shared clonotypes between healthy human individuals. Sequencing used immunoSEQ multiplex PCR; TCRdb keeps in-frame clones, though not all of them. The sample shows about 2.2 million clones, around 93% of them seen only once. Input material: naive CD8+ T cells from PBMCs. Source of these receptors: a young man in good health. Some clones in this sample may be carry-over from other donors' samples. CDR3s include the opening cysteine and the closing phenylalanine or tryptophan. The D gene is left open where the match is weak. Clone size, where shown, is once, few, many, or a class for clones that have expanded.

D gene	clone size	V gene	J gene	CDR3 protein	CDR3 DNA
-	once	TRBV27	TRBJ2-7	CASSPRGSSYEQYF	TGTGCCAGCAGTCCCCGGGGCAGCTCCTACGAGCAGTACTTC
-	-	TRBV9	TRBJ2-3	CASSVGAGSTDTQYF	TGTGCCAGCAGCGTTGGTGCAGGGAGCACAGATACGCAGTATTTT
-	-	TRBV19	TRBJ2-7	CASSKRGNLYEQYF	TGTGCCAGTAGTAAAAGGGGGAACCTCTACGAGCAGTACTTC
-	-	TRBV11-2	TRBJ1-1	CASSLAQGSDTEAFF	TGTGCCAGCAGCTTAGCCCAGGGAAGTGACACTGAAGCTTTCTTT
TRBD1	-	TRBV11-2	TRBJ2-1	CASSFSRGSYNEQFF	TGTGCCAGCAGCTTCTCCAGGGGGTCCTACAATGAGCAGTTCTTC
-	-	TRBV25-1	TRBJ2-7	CASSDWDGSYEQYF	TGTGCCAGCAGTGATTGGGACGGCAGCTACGAGCAGTACTTC
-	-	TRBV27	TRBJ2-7	CASSLQGTGEQYF	TGTGCCAGCAGTTTACAGGGGACCGGCGAGCAGTACTTC
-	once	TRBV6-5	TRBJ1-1	CASSEPEGIYEAFF	TGTGCCAGCAGTGAGCCCGAGGGGATATACGAAGCTTTCTTT
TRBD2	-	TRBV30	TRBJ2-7	CAWSMASGAYEQYF	TGTGCCTGGAGTATGGCTAGCGGGGCCTACGAGCAGTACTTC
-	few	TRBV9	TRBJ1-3	CASSVGASGNTIYF	TGTGCCAGCAGCGTAGGAGCCTCTGGAAACACCATATATTTT
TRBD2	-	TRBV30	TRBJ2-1	CAWSGLLAGTPDEQFF	TGTGCCTGGAGTGGATTACTAGCGGGCACTCCCGATGAGCAGTTCTTC
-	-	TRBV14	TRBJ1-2	CASSQDLMGRWGYTF	TGTGCCAGCAGCCAAGATCTGATGGGGCGGTGGGGCTACACCTTC
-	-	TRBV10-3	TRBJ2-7	CAISESGWRDRLYEQYF	TGTGCCATCAGTGAGTCTGGTTGGAGGGACCGATTATACGAGCAGTACTTC
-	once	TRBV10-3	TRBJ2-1	CASTDRAGNEQFF	TGTGCCAGTACGGACAGAGCAGGCAATGAGCAGTTCTTC
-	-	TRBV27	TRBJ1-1	CASSLGRQNTEAFF	TGTGCCAGCAGTTTGGGACGCCAGAACACTGAAGCTTTCTTT
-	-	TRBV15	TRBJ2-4	CATSRAHGDIQYF	TGTGCCACCAGCAGAGCGCATGGGGACATTCAGTACTTC
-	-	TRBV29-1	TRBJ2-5	CSVEPGQGETQYF	TGCAGCGTTGAACCGGGTCAGGGCGAGACCCAGTACTTC